One sample yielded the 29 T cell receptor beta chains listed below, sequenced in a study of blood T cell repertoires in COVID-19. Here immunoSEQ multiplex PCR was the method, and the copy in TCRdb shows in-frame clones only, minus some. Altogether some 74,000 clones are present, around 77% being singletons, with the ten largest covering roughly 15%. The specimen was peripheral blood. Source of these receptors: a man aged 65 to 79 with active or convalescent COVID-19.

The chain recombines TRBV3-1 (or the pseudogene TRBV3-2) with TRBJ1-4; 10 nucleotides match TRBD1. Germline V gene sequence: CDR1 LGHDT, CDR2 YNNKEL (reference sequence). This CDR3 comprises 15 residues. The junction had 4 bases not matched to a gene; V was cut back by 3 bases and J by 6 bases. CDR3 region: CASSHSGTGDEKLFF. The CDR3 DNA reads TGTGCCAGCAGCCACTCCGGGACAGGGGATGAAAAACTGTTTTTT.

The V gene is TRBV9, the J gene TRBJ1-1; D is unresolved. The germline V gene has CDR1 SGDLS and CDR2 YYNGEE. The CDR3 length is 15 residues. V lost 0 bases, J lost 3 bases, and 12 bases lay in between. The CDR3 here is CASSVVGGRDTEAFF. DNA for the CDR3: TGTGCCAGCAGCGTAGTGGGCGGGAGGGACACTGAAGCTTTCTTT.

This clone was seen more than once but under ten times. V usage is TRBV19 and J usage is TRBJ1-2; D is ambiguous. CDR1 is LNHDA and CDR2 is SQIVND in the germline V gene (reference sequence). The CDR3 loop spans 13 amino acids. Trimming took 5 bases from V and 7 from J, leaving 14 bases between them. The CDR3 spells CASSFSGNSGYTF. The CDR3 DNA is TGTGCCAGTAGTTTCTCGGGGAATTCTGGCTACACCTTC. Full variable domain (missing parts from reference TRBV19 and TRBJ1-2): DGGITQSPKYLFRKEGQNVTLSCEQNLNHDAMYWYRQDPGQGLRLIYYSQIVNDFQKGDIAEGYSVSREKKESFPLTVTSAQKNPTAFYLCASSFSGNSGYTFGSGTRLTVV.

This clone was seen once. V is TRBV19 and J is TRBJ1-3; no clear D. CDR1 is LNHDA and CDR2 is SQIVND in the germline V gene (reference sequence). The V end lost 4 bases, the J end lost 4 bases, and 14 bases lay between the germline ends. This CDR3 comprises 15 residues. The CDR3 DNA sequence: TGTGCCAGTAGTACCTCGGGCGAGGGCGGAAACACCATATATTTT. The encoded protein is CASSTSGEGGNTIYF. Full variable domain (remainder filled in from reference TRBV19 and TRBJ1-3): DGGITQSPKYLFRKEGQNVTLSCEQNLNHDAMYWYRQDPGQGLRLIYYSQIVNDFQKGDIAEGYSVSREKKESFPLTVTSAQKNPTAFYLCASSTSGEGGNTIYFGEGSWLTVV.

CDR3 protein: CATSDFLGGSTDTQYF. The CDR3 nucleotides are TGTGCCACCAGTGATTTCCTCGGGGGTAGCACAGATACGCAGTATTTT. The V and J genes are TRBV24-1 and TRBJ2-3, with a weak D call TRBD2 (6 bases). This CDR3 contains 16 residues. Trimming took 1 base from V and 0 from J, leaving 10 bases between them. Germline CDR1 and CDR2: KGHDR and SFDVKD.

The chain couples TRBV28 to TRBJ2-1, with D perhaps matching TRBD2 (6 bases). There are 16 residues in the CDR3. The V gene lost 7 bases and the J gene lost 2 bases, with 18 bases spanning the gap. Germline CDR1 reads MDHEN; CDR2 reads SYDVKM. The CDR3 DNA reads as TGTGCCAGCAAGCTAGGGGCGGCTAGCGCCTACAATGAGCAGTTCTTC. The encoded protein is CASKLGAASAYNEQFF.

The genes are TRBV24-1 and TRBJ1-5, with 8 positions matching TRBD1. From germline, CDR1 is KGHDR and CDR2 SFDVKD. V lost 5 bases to trimming and J lost 4 bases; unmatched junction nucleotides: 3. The CDR3 runs to 14 residues. The CDR3 nucleotides are TGTGCCACCAGTGGCACAGGGGGGAATCAGCCCCAGCATTTT. Amino acid sequence: CATSGTGGNQPQHF.

The J gene is TRBJ2-7, the V gene TRBV25-1; D is possibly TRBD2 (5 bases). This CDR3 is built from 17 residues. The germline V gene has CDR1 MGHDK and CDR2 SYGVNS. Trimming took 3 bases from V and 5 from J, leaving 23 bases between them. As DNA, the CDR3 is TGTGCCAGCAGTGACCCCTACTCACTAGTACGGGCCGACGAGCAGTACTTC. It yields the protein CASSDPYSLVRADEQYF.

V is TRBV21-1 and J is TRBJ2-2; the table's D call TRBD2 went unverified against the DNA. TRBV21-1 is described as a pseudogene. The CDR3 totals 15 residues. DNA for the CDR3: TGTGCCAGCAGCAAGGGAAGTAGCGGGCCCGGGGAGCTGTTTTTT. This gives the protein CASSKGSSGPGELFF.

The gene calls are TRBV9 and TRBJ2-3; 11 bases agree with TRBD2. The CDR3 loop spans 17 amino acids. The germline gives CDR1 SGDLS, CDR2 YYNGEE. J gave up 2 bases and V 2 bases, and 7 bases lay outside the gene matches. The CDR3 DNA follows: TGTGCCAGCAGCGTGAAGGCTAGCGGGAGGTACACAGATACGCAGTATTTT. Translating it yields CASSVKASGRYTDTQYF.

The chain is built from TRBV3-1 (or the pseudogene TRBV3-2) and TRBJ2-7; 8 bases are shared with TRBD2. J lost 6 bases, V lost 4 bases, and 5 bases had no gene match. CDR1 is LGHDT and CDR2 is YNNKEL in the germline V gene (reference sequence). The CDR3 is 13 amino acids. The CDR3, as DNA: TGTGCCAGCAGCCCTCCCGGGGGGGTCGAGCAGTACTTC. Protein: CASSPPGGVEQYF.

The chain uses TRBV11-3 and TRBJ2-7; a weak D match, TRBD1 (6 bases). V was clipped by 2 bases and J by 4 bases, with 18 bases between them. Germline V gene data show CDR1 as SGHNT and CDR2 as YENEEA. The CDR3 has 16 residues. CDR3 residues: CASSLRQPQRGYEQYF. As DNA, the CDR3 is TGTGCCAGCAGCTTAAGACAGCCCCAGAGGGGGTACGAGCAGTACTTC.

The rearrangement joins TRBV28 to TRBJ2-1, with TRBD1 matching over 8 bases. CDR1 MDHEN and CDR2 SYDVKM come from the germline V gene. Trimming at V came to 4 bases and at J to 5 bases, leaving 4 bases not matched to a gene. The CDR3 consists of 14 residues. CDR3 residues: CASSSGGAHNEQFF. The CDR3 DNA sequence: TGTGCCAGCAGTTCAGGGGGCGCGCACAATGAGCAGTTCTTC.

V gene TRBV5-4 combines with J gene TRBJ2-3; D is perhaps TRBD2 (6 bases). The CDR3 loop spans 16 amino acids. The germline V gene encodes CDR1 SGHNT and CDR2 YYREEE (reference sequence). The ends were cut back, 4 bases at V and 3 bases at J, with 18 bases in the middle. CDR3 nucleotides: TGTGCCAGCAGCCAAAAACGGGGGTTGACGACAGATACGCAGTATTTT. Translation: CASSQKRGLTTDTQYF.

The chain couples TRBV27 to TRBJ1-6, with D perhaps TRBD1 (5 bases). The germline V gene has CDR1 MNHEY and CDR2 SMNVEV (reference sequence). The length of the CDR3 is 16 residues. Trimming removed 7 bases at V and 10 bases at J, with 23 bases between. The DNA of the CDR3 is TGTGCCAGCAAACAGTTTGTTGGCAGGGTAAACTCACCCCTCCACTTT. This encodes CASKQFVGRVNSPLHF.

In nucleotides, the CDR3 is TGTGCCAGCAGCCTGCTGGGGGGGGAAGCTTTCTTT. Translation gives CASSLLGGEAFF. The chain has TRBV3-1 (or the pseudogene TRBV3-2) and TRBJ1-1, with D possibly being TRBD1 (5 bases). The V gene lost 4 bases and the J gene lost 8 bases, with 11 bases spanning the gap. CDR1 is LGHDT, CDR2 YNNKEL, per germline (reference sequence). The CDR3 spans 12 residues.

Only one count was recorded for this clone. At one of its ends the junction is not consistent with the germline gene, which may arise from a read error. The chain links TRBV6-1 to TRBJ2-3; 9 bases align to TRBD2. The germline V gene has CDR1 MNHNS and CDR2 SASEGT. This CDR3 comprises 13 residues. The CDR3 loop is CASSEFLGGGALF. CDR3 nucleotides: TGTGCCAGCAGTGAATTTTTAGGCGGGGGGGCCCTTTTT.

This chain connects TRBV24-1 to TRBJ2-6; D is ambiguous. This CDR3 is 16 amino acids long. Germline V gene data show CDR1 as KGHDR and CDR2 as SFDVKD. With 3 bases removed from V and 2 bases from J, the gap between germline ends came to 10 bases. CDR3 sequence: CATSDPLEAGANVLTF. The DNA for the CDR3 is TGTGCCACCAGTGATCCACTCGAGGCTGGGGCCAACGTCCTGACTTTC.

The chain uses TRBV3-1 (or the pseudogene TRBV3-2) and TRBJ1-5; D gene uncertain. Deletions cut 0 bases from V and 2 bases from J, with 5 bases between. This CDR3 is built from 14 residues. Germline CDR1 LGHDT, CDR2 YNNKEL (reference sequence). The CDR3 bases are TGTGCCAGCAGCCAAGATCTTGGCAATCAGCCCCAGCATTTT. Its protein is CASSQDLGNQPQHF.

The V and J genes are TRBV9 and TRBJ2-1; 10 bases match TRBD2. This CDR3 comprises 17 residues. The V segment lost 3 bases and the J segment 1 base; nucleotides outside the gene matches: 7. Per the germline V gene, CDR1 is SGDLS and CDR2 is YYNGEE. The CDR3 protein is CASSATGLADSYNEQFF. The CDR3 nucleotides read TGTGCCAGCAGCGCTACTGGACTAGCGGATTCCTACAATGAGCAGTTCTTC.

The chain carries TRBV5-1 and TRBJ1-4, with 7 bases identical to TRBD1. The V segment lost 5 bases and the J segment 6 bases; nucleotides outside the gene matches: 10. The CDR3 totals 15 residues. The germline V gene encodes CDR1 SGHRS and CDR2 YFSETQ. CDR3 sequence: CASSTGQAKDEKLFF. CDR3 nucleotides: TGCGCCAGCAGTACCGGACAGGCGAAGGATGAAAAACTGTTTTTT.

The chain carries TRBV19 and TRBJ2-2; perhaps TRBD1 as D (6 bases). Trimming shortened V by 6 bases and J by 4 bases, and 15 bases separated the two germline ends. Germline values: CDR1 LNHDA, CDR2 SQIVND (reference sequence). The CDR3 has 15 amino acids. This CDR3 is CASRWETGSTGELFF. Written as DNA, the CDR3 is TGTGCCAGTAGGTGGGAAACAGGGTCCACCGGGGAGCTGTTTTTT.

The chain links TRBV5-1 to TRBJ1-6, with D uncertain. The CDR3 loop spans 14 amino acids. CDR1 SGHRS and CDR2 YFSETQ come from the germline V gene. V lost 4 bases, J lost 10 bases, and 15 bases lay in between. The CDR3 DNA follows: TGCGCCAGCAGCCCCCGGGAAGGTCGCTCACCCCTCCACTTT. Amino acids: CASSPREGRSPLHF.

J is TRBJ2-3 and V is TRBV5-1; TRBD1 matches at 7 bases. The germline V gene encodes CDR1 SGHRS and CDR2 YFSETQ. V shed 0 bases and J 0 bases; nucleotides not matched to a gene: 1. This CDR3 has 15 residues. The CDR3 nucleotides read TGCGCCAGCAGCTTGGGGGACAGTAGCACAGATACGCAGTATTTT. It yields the protein CASSLGDSSTDTQYF.

In DNA, the CDR3 is TGTGCCAGCAGCCAAGTAGCGGGGGAAAGGGAGACCCAGTACTTC. This encodes CASSQVAGERETQYF. This sequence joins TRBV3-1 (or the pseudogene TRBV3-2) and TRBJ2-5; 9 nucleotides line up with TRBD2. This CDR3 is 15 amino acids long. The trim removed 1 base at V and 5 bases at J, leaving 5 bases unmatched. The germline V gene encodes CDR1 LGHDT and CDR2 YNNKEL (reference sequence).

This clone was recorded a few times. The CDR3 bases are TGTGCCAGCAGTACGAAGCGGGGGGGCCTAAATGAGCAGTTCTTC. It yields the protein CASSTKRGGLNEQFF. This chain links TRBV27 with TRBJ2-1; 10 bases map to TRBD2. Per the germline V gene, CDR1 is MNHEY and CDR2 is SMNVEV (reference sequence). This CDR3 spans 15 amino acids. V gave up 5 bases and J gave up 7 bases; unmatched junction bases: 8.

The rearrangement links TRBV4-1 to TRBJ2-1; TRBD2 is a possible D gene (5 bases). This CDR3 has 16 residues. V lost 1 base to trimming and J lost 5 bases, with 15 bases between them. Germline CDR1 MGHRA, CDR2 YSYEKL. Here the CDR3 reads CASSQGSGENNNEQFF. In DNA form, the CDR3 reads TGCGCCAGCAGCCAAGGGTCCGGGGAAAACAACAATGAGCAGTTCTTC.

This clone was seen ten or more times. The V and J genes are TRBV21-1 and TRBJ2-7; the table's D call of TRBD1 was not tested on the DNA. TRBV21-1 is annotated as a pseudogene. The CDR3 sequence is 14 residues long. CDR3 sequence (DNA): TGTGCCAGCAGCAAAAGTGACAGATCCTACGAGCAGTACTTC. This sequence encodes CASSKSDRSYEQYF.

The chain carries TRBV6-6 and TRBJ1-2, with 8 nucleotides matching TRBD1. The CDR3 loop spans 14 amino acids. Germline V CDR1 and CDR2: MNHNY, SVGAGI (reference sequence). J was trimmed by 7 bases and V by 0 bases; bases with no gene match: 4. The CDR3 loop is CASSYSDREGGYTF. The CDR3 nucleotides read TGTGCCAGCAGTTACTCGGACAGGGAAGGTGGCTACACCTTC.